This T cell receptor (beta chain) is from a study of blood T cell repertoires in COVID-19. Sequencing was performed with immunoSEQ multiplex PCR; in TCRdb, only in-frame clones are kept and a portion is missing. The table lists under 200,000 clones, 85% of them singletons. One Seattle source followed patients from active infection through their disease course. Worth noting for this clone: Other nucleotide sequences in the sample specify the same CDR3.

The specimen was peripheral blood. The TCR comes from a man between 60 and 70 years old with COVID-19, enrolled during active disease.

CDR3 amino acids: CASSLVRGGSPLHF. The CDR3, as DNA: TGTGCCAGCAGCTTAGTTAGGGGGGGTTCACCCCTCCACTTT. This chain uses TRBV7-2 with TRBJ1-6; D may be TRBD1 (6 bases). CDR1 is SGHTA and CDR2 is FQGNSA in the germline V gene. The V end lost 1 base, the J end lost 9 bases, and 10 bases lay between the germline ends. The CDR3 covers 14 residues.